This T cell receptor beta chain was recovered during a study of blood T cell repertoires in COVID-19. TCRdb keeps only in-frame clones here, not all; method: immunoSEQ multiplex PCR. Of tens of thousands of clones in the sample, roughly 91% were seen once. In germline, CDR1 is LGHDT, CDR2 YNNKEL (reference sequence). With 3 bases removed from V and 1 base from J, the gap between germline ends came to 19 bases. The length of the CDR3 is 17 residues. The source material was peripheral blood. The source is a human donor in a cohort sampled during active COVID-19. This sequence joins TRBV3-1 (or the pseudogene TRBV3-2) and TRBJ2-7; tentatively, D is TRBD2 (7 bases). CDR3 DNA sequence: TGTGCCAGCAGCCAGCGGGGCGGGGGCCGGAGATCCTACGAGCAGTACTTC. Translated: CASSQRGGGRRSYEQYF.